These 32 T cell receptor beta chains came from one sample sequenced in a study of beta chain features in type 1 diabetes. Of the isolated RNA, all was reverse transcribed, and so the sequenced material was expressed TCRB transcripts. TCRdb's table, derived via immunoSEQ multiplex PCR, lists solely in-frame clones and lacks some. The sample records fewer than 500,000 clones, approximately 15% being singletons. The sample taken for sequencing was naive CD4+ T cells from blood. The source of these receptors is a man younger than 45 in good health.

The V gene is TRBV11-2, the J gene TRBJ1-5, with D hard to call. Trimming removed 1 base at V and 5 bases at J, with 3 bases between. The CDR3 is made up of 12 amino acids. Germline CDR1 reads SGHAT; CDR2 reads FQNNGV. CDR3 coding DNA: TGTGCCAGCAGCTTAGTGGATCAGCCCCAGCATTTT. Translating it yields CASSLVDQPQHF.

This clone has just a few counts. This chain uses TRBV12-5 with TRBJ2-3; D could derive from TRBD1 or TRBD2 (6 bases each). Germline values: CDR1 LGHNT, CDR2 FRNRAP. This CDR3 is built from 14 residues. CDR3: CGSTGGNPTDTQYF. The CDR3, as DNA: TGTGGATCCACCGGGGGCAACCCCACAGATACGCAGTATTTT.

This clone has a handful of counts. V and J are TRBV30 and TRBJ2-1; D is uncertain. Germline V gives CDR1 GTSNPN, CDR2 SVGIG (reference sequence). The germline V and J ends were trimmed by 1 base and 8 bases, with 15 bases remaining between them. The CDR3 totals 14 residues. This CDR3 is CAWSARLSWDEQFF. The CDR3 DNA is TGTGCCTGGAGTGCGCGGCTATCCTGGGATGAGCAGTTCTTC.

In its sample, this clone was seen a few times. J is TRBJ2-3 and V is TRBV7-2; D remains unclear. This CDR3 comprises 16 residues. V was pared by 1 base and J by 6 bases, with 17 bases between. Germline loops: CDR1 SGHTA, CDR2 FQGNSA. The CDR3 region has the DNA TGTGCCAGCAGCTTAGGATCTCTGGGTAGCAGGGATACGCAGTATTTT. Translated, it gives CASSLGSLGSRDTQYF.

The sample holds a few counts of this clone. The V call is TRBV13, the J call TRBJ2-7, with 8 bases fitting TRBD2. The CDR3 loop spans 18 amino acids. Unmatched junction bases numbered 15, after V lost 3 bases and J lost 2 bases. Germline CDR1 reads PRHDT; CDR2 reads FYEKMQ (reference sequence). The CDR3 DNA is TGTGCCAGCAGCTTGGAGCGGGAGCCCCAATCGGTCACCTACGAGCAGTACGTC. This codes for CASSLEREPQSVTYEQYV.

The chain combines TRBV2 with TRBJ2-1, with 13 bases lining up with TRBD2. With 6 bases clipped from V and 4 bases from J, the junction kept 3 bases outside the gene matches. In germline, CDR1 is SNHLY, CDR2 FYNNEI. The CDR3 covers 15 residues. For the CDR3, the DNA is TGTGCCAGCAGCCCGACTAGCGGGGGGTACAATGAGCAGTTCTTC. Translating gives CASSPTSGGYNEQFF.

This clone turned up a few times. This CDR3 is CASSEYTRVVNEQFF. In nucleotides, the CDR3 is TGTGCCAGCAGTGAATATACCAGGGTTGTGAATGAGCAGTTCTTC. The chain recombines TRBV25-1 with TRBJ2-1; D perhaps matches TRBD1 (5 bases). V shed 0 bases and J shed 7 bases, with 13 bases lying between them. The CDR3 is 15 residues long. In germline, CDR1 is MGHDK, CDR2 SYGVNS.

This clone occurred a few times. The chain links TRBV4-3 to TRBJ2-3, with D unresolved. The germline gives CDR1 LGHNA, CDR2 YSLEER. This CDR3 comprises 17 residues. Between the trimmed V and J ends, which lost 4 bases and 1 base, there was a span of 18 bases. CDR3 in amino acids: CASSPLVTNWGTDTQYF. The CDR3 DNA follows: TGCGCCAGCAGCCCCCTTGTAACAAATTGGGGCACAGATACGCAGTATTTT.

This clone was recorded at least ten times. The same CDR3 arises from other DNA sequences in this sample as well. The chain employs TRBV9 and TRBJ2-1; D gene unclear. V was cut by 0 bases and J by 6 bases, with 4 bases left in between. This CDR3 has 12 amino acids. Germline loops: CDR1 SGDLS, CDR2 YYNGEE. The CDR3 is CASSVALNEQFF. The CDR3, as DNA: TGTGCCAGCAGCGTAGCTCTCAATGAGCAGTTCTTC.

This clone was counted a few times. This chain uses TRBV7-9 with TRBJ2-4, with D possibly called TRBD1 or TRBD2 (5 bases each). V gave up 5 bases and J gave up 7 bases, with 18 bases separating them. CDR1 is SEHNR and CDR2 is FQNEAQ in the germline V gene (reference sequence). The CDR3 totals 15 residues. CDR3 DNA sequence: TGTGCCAGCAGCCCGAGAGAGGGGTTTGGGAACATTCAGTACTTC. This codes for CASSPREGFGNIQYF.

CDR3 sequence: CSVAAGLGETQYF. The CDR3 coding sequence is TGCAGCGTTGCGGCGGGGTTAGGAGAGACCCAGTACTTC. The chain links TRBV29-1 to TRBJ2-5, with D maybe TRBD2 (6 bases). CDR3 length: 13 amino acids. V lost 4 bases and J 4 bases, leaving 13 bases between the germline ends. Germline V gene data show CDR1 as SQVTM and CDR2 as ANQGSEA.

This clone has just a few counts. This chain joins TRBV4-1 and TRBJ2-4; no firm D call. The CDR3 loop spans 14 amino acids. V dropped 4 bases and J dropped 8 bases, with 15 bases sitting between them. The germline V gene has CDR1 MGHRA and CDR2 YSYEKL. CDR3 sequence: CASSPYNDVDIQYF. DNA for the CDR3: TGCGCCAGCAGCCCCTACAATGATGTGGACATTCAGTACTTC.

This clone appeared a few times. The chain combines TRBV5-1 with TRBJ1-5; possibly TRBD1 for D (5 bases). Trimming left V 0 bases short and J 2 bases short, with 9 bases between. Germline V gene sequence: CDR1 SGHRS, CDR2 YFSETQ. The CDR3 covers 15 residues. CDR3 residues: CASSLEGAGNQPQHF. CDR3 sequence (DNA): TGCGCCAGCAGCTTGGAAGGGGCGGGCAATCAGCCCCAGCATTTT.

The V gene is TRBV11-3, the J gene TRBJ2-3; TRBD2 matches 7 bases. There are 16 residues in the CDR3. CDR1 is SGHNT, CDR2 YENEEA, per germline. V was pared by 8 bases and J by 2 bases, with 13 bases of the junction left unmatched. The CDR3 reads CASGELAGGVTDTQYF. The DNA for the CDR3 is TGTGCCAGCGGGGAGTTAGCGGGCGGGGTCACAGATACGCAGTATTTT.

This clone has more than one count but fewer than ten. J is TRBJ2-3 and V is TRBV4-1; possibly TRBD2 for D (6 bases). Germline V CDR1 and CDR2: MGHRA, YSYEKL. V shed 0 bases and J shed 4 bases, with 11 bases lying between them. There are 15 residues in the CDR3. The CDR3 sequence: CASSQESGLPDTQYF. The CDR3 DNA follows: TGCGCCAGCAGCCAAGAATCTGGACTACCAGATACGCAGTATTTT.

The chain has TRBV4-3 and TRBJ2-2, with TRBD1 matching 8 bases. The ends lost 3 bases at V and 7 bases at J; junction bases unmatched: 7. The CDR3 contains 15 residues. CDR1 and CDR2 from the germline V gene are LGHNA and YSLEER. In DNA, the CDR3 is TGCGCCAGCAGCCATGTGGGACAGGCTGGCGGGGAGCTGTTTTTT. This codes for CASSHVGQAGGELFF.

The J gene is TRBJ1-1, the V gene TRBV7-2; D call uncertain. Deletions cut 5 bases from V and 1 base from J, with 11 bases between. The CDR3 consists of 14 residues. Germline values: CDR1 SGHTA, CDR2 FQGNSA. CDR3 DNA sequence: TGTGCCAGCAGCCACAGAGTGAAGAACACTGAAGCTTTCTTT. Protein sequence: CASSHRVKNTEAFF. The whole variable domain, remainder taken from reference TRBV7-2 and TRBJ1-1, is GAGVSQSPSNKVTEKGKDVELRCDPISGHTALYWYRQSLGQGLEFLIYFQGNSAPDKSGLPSDRFSAERTGGSVSTLTIQRTQQEDSAVYLCASSHRVKNTEAFFGQGTRLTVV.

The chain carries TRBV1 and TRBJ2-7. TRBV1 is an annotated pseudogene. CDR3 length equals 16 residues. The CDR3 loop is CTSSQDLSGLYYEQYV. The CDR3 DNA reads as TGCACCAGCAGCCAAGATCTCTCGGGCTTATACTACGAGCAGTACGTC.

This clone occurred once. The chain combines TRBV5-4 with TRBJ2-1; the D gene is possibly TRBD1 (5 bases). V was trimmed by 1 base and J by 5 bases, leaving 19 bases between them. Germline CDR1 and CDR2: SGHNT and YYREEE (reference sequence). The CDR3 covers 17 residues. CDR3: CASSLYLGQLINNEQFF. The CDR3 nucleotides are TGTGCCAGCAGCTTGTACCTGGGGCAGTTGATTAACAATGAGCAGTTCTTC.

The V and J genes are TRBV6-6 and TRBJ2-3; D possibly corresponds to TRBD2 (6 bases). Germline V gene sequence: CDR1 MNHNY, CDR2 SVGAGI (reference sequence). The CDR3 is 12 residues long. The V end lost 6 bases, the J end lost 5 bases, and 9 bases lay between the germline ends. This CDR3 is CASSPTRDTQYF. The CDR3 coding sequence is TGTGCCAGCAGCCCGACTAGAGATACGCAGTATTTT.

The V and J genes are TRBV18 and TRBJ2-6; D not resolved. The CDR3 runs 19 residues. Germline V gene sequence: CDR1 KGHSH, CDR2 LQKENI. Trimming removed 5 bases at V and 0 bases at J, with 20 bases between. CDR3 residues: CASSTGAYRSDSGANVLTF. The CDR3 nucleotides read TGTGCCAGCTCAACCGGAGCGTACCGCTCAGACTCTGGGGCCAACGTCCTGACTTTC.

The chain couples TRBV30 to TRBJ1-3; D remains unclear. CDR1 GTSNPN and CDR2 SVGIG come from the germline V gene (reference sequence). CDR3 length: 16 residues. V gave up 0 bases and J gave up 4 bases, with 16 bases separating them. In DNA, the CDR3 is TGTGCCTGGAGTGTGTCGTCTTGGGTGACCGGAAACACCATATATTTT. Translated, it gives CAWSVSSWVTGNTIYF.

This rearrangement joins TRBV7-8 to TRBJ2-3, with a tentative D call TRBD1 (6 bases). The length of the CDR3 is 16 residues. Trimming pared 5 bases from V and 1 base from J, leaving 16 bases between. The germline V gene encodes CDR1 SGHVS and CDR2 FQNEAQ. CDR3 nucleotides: TGTGCCAGCAGCGCCGACAGGCGTCGACGCACAGATACGCAGTATTTT. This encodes CASSADRRRRTDTQYF. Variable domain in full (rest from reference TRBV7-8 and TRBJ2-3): GAGVSQSPRYKVAKRGQDVALRCDPISGHVSLFWYQQALGQGPEFLTYFQNEAQLDKSGLPSDRFFAERPEGSVSTLKIQRTQQEDSAVYLCASSADRRRRTDTQYFGPGTRLTVL.

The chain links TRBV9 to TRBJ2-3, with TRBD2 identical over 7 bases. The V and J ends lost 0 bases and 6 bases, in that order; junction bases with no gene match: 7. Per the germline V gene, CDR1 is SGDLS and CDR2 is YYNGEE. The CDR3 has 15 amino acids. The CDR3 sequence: CASSVGASGSDTQYF. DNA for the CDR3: TGTGCCAGCAGCGTAGGGGCTAGCGGCTCTGATACGCAGTATTTT.

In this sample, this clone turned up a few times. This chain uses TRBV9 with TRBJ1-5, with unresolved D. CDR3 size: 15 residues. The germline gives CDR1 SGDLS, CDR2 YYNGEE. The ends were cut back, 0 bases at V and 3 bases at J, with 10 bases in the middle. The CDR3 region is CASSVEGRNNQPQHF. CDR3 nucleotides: TGTGCCAGCAGCGTAGAGGGAAGAAACAATCAGCCCCAGCATTTT.

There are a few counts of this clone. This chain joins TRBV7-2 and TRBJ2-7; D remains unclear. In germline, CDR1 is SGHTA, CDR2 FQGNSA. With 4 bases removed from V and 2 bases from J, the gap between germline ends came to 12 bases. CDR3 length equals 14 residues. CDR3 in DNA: TGTGCCAGCAGCTATAACAGTGCTACCTACGAGCAGTACTTC. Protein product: CASSYNSATYEQYF.

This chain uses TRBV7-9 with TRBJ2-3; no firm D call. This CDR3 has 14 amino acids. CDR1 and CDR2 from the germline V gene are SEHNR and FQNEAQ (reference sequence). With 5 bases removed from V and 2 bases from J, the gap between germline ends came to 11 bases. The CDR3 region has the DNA TGTGCCAGCAGCCCGCCAGGTATCACAGATACGCAGTATTTT. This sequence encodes CASSPPGITDTQYF.

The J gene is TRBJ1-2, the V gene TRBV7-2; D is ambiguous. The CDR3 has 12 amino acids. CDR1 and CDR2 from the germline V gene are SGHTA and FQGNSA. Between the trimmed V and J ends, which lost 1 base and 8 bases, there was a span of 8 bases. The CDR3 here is CASSLEGWGYTF. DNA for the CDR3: TGTGCCAGCAGCTTAGAGGGTTGGGGCTACACCTTC.

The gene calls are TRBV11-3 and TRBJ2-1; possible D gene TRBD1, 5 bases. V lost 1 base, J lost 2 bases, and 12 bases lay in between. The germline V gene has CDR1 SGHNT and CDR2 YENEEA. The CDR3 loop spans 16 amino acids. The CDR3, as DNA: TGTGCCAGCAGCTTAGCTAGACAGCCTCCCTACAATGAGCAGTTCTTC. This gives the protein CASSLARQPPYNEQFF. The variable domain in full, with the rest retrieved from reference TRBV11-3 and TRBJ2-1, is EAGVVQSPRYKIIEKKQPVAFWCNPISGHNTLYWYLQNLGQGPELLIRYENEEAVDDSQLPKDRFSAERLKGVDSTLKIQPAELGDSAVYLCASSLARQPPYNEQFFGPGTRLTVL.

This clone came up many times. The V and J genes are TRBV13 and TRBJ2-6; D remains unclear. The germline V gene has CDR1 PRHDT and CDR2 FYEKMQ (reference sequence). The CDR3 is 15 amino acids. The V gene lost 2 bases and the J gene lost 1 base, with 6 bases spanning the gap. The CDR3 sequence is CASSLQESGANVLTF. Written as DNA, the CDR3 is TGTGCCAGCAGCTTACAGGAGTCTGGGGCCAACGTCCTGACTTTC. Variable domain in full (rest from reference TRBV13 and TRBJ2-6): AAGVIQSPRHLIKEKRETATLKCYPIPRHDTVYWYQQGPGQDPQFLISFYEKMQSDKGSIPDRFSAQQFSDYHSELNMSSLELGDSALYFCASSLQESGANVLTFGAGSRLTVL.

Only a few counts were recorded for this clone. Written as DNA, the CDR3 is TGTGCCAGCAGCGTAGGGAGACGGGGGAACAATGAGCAGTTCTTC. Protein sequence: CASSVGRRGNNEQFF. This rearrangement joins TRBV9 to TRBJ2-1; tentatively, D is TRBD2 (6 bases). The CDR3 runs 15 residues. Trimming removed 0 bases at V and 5 bases at J, with 12 bases between. Germline loops: CDR1 SGDLS, CDR2 YYNGEE.

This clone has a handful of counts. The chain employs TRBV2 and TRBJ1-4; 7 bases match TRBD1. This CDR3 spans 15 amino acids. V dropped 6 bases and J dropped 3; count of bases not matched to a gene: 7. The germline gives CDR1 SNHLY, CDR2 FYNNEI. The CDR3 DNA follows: TGTGCCAGCAGAGGGACAGTCGGAGCTAATGAAAAACTGTTTTTT. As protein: CASRGTVGANEKLFF.